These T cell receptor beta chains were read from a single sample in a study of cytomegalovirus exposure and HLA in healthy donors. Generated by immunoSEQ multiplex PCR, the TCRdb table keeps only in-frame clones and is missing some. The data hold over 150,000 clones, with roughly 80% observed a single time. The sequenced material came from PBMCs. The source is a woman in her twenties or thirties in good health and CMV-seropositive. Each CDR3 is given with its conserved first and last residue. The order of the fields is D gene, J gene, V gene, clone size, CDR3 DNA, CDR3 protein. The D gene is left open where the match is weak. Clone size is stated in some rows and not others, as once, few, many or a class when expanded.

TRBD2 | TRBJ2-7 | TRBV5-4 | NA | TGTGCCAGCAGCTCTAATTGGGGGGGGAACTACGAGCAGTACTTC | CASSSNWGGNYEQYF
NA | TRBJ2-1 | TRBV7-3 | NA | TGTGCCAGCTCGCTCAGGGCTCTAGGCCATGAGCAGTTCTTC | CASSLRALGHEQFF
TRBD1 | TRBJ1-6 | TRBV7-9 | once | TGTTCCAGCAGCTTAGGGGGCGGATCACCCCTCCACTTT | CSSSLGGGSPLHF
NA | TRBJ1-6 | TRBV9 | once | TGTGCCAGCAGCGTAGAACAGGCTAATTCACCCCTCCACTTT | CASSVEQANSPLHF
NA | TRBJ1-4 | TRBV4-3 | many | TGCGCCAGCACCCCAGGAGGGTGGCGGGACACTAATGAAAAACTGTTTTTT | CASTPGGWRDTNEKLFF
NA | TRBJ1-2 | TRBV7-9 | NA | TGTGCCAGCAGCTTTAATAAAAATGGCTACACCTTC | CASSFNKNGYTF
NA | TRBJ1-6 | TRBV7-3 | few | TGTGCCGATCGGAGAAGCTCCTATAATTCACCCCTCCACTTT | CADRRSSYNSPLHF
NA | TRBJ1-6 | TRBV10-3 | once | TGTGCCATCAGTGAGTCGTTTTTACAGGCGGGGAATTCACCCCTCCACTTT | CAISESFLQAGNSPLHF
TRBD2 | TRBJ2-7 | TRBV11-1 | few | TGTGCCAGCAGCTGGGGAGGGAGCGAGCAGTACTTC | CASSWGGSEQYF
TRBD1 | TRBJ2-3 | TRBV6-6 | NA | TGTGCCAGCAGTTACGGGACAGGGGGCGCAGATACGCAGTATTTT | CASSYGTGGADTQYF
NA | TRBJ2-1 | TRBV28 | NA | TGTGCCAGCGGACTCTCTTCGGGAATTCCCTACAATGAGCAGTTCTTC | CASGLSSGIPYNEQFF
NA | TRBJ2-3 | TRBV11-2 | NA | TGTGCCAGCAGCTTAGTTTTCCCTAAGGGGCCCACAGATACGCAGTATTTT | CASSLVFPKGPTDTQYF
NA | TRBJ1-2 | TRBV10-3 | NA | TGTGCCATCAGTGAGCGAGGGGACTATTCCAACACCTTC | CAISERGDYSNTF
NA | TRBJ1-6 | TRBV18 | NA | TGTGCCAGCTCACTAAGCGGGGTAATCAATTCACCCCTCCACTTT | CASSLSGVINSPLHF
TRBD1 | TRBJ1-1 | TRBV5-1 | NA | TGCGCCAGCGCAGGGGGATTGTTGAACACTGAAGCTTTCTTT | CASAGGLLNTEAFF
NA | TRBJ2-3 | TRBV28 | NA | TGTGCCAGCAGTTTGATTAAGGAGTCCACTAGCACAGATACGCAGTATTTT | CASSLIKESTSTDTQYF
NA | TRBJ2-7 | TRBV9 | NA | TGTGCCAGCAGCGTCAGCCTGACGCGGGATCACTACGAGCAGTACTTC | CASSVSLTRDHYEQYF